This T cell receptor beta chain was identified during a study of blood T cell repertoires in COVID-19. Study in general: The study drew acute and convalescent COVID-19 samples from the United States, Italy and Spain. Sources were T cells, B-cell-depleted T cells, or PBMCs; the material itself was cDNA or gDNA.

Method: immunoSEQ multiplex PCR; TCRdb's copy keeps in-frame clones and lacks some. The sample has 24,000 or so clones; 80% to 90% are singletons. This clone was observed a single time. The V segment lost 3 bases and the J segment 2 bases; nucleotides outside the gene matches: 5. From germline, CDR1 is LGHDT and CDR2 YNNKEL (reference sequence). The CDR3 consists of 15 residues. The sample comprised peripheral blood. The receptor's source is a human donor with active COVID-19. The donor label of this sample is uncertain. The chain has TRBV3-1 (or the pseudogene TRBV3-2) and TRBJ2-7, with 9 bases matching TRBD1. The CDR3 sequence is CASSHAGDRAYEQYF. As DNA, the CDR3 is TGTGCCAGCAGCCACGCTGGGGACAGGGCCTACGAGCAGTACTTC.